This TCR beta chain came from a study of identical twins' blood T cells. Study overall: About 50 million reads came from about 12 libraries, six alpha, six beta. General observations from the study: Shared CDR3 clonotype counts tracked mainly the product of cloneset sizes. Twins shared more top CDR3 clonotypes than unrelated donors did.

About this clonotype: Its antigen is currently unknown.

There are 15 residues in the CDR3. The V and J ends lost 3 bases and 1 base respectively, with 12 bases between them. Per the germline V gene, CDR1 is SGHRS and CDR2 is YFSETQ. Each TCR cDNA library carried sample-specific barcodes on both ends. A single record per CDR3 protein comes from TCRdb applying MiXCR to the 5' RACE reads. Of a few hundred thousand distinct CDR3 sequences detected, roughly 28% appear once; the ten largest clones hold about 6.1%. The source of this sequence is a woman between 18 and 55 years old in good health. The chain recombines TRBV5-1 with TRBJ2-3; D possibly corresponds to TRBD2 (6 bases). Sequenced input: PBMCs. CDR3 nucleotides: TGCGCCAGCAGCTGGTCGGGGGACCGCACAGATACGCAGTATTTT. Protein sequence: CASSWSGDRTDTQYF. The whole variable domain, remainder taken from reference TRBV5-1 and TRBJ2-3, is KAGVTQTPRYLIKTRGQQVTLSCSPISGHRSVSWYQQTPGQGLQFLFEYFSETQRNKGNFPGRFSGRQFSNSRSEMNVSTLELGDSALYLCASSWSGDRTDTQYFGPGTRLTVL.